The clone carrying this T cell receptor (beta chain) was seen a few times. Its antigen remains unidentified. Unique molecular identifiers were used in preparing the TCRbeta library. TCRdb called the PCR reads again in MiXCR, with one record for every CDR3 protein. This repertoire shows 250,000 to 350,000 distinct CDR3 sequences, approximately 23% found once; its top ten account for approximately 11%. This entry comes from a study of T-cell reconstitution after alpha-beta-depleted transplantation in children. General study points: A year post-transplant, T-cell counts and diversity derived mostly from newly produced T cells. Several hundred expanded graft clones reportedly supplied alpha-beta T cells about two months after transplant. High day-60 TCRbeta diversity in some patients came from surviving recipient T cells and thymic progenitors.

CDR1 LGHNT and CDR2 FRNRAP come from the germline V gene. The V and J ends lost 1 base and 7 bases respectively, with 17 bases between them. This CDR3 has 16 residues. The clonotype originates from a male patient under 18 who had a stem cell transplant for acute lymphoblastic leukemia, so the T cells may come from the graft donor. V and J are TRBV12-5 and TRBJ2-1; possibly TRBD2 for D (6 bases). This specimen consisted of PBMCs, mostly from graft donor cells, obtained 180 days after TCRalphabeta/CD19-depleted stem cell transplant. CDR3 sequence reads: CASGLGGDSLRNEQFF. CDR3 coding DNA: TGTGCTAGTGGTTTGGGAGGGGACTCCCTTCGGAATGAGCAGTTCTTC.